This TCR beta chain emerged from a study of T cell responses to AZD1222 COVID-19 vaccine. CDR1 MRHNA and CDR2 SNTAGT come from the germline V gene. The CDR3 totals 14 residues. Deletions cut 4 bases from V and 1 base from J, with 10 bases between. Clones were sequenced by immunoSEQ multiplex PCR, and TCRdb holds only the in-frame ones, with some missing. The table includes about 78,000 clones, over 80% detected once. This TCR derives from an adult in good health. The sample in question was peripheral blood, obtained on day 0 of AZD1222 vaccination. The J gene is TRBJ1-1, the V gene TRBV6-4, with unresolved D. In DNA form, the CDR3 reads TGTGCCAGCAGTGCCTCTCCTGGGAACACTGAAGCTTTCTTT. It encodes CASSASPGNTEAFF.